These 28 T cell receptor beta chains were all obtained from the same sample, sequenced in a study of shared clonotypes between healthy human individuals. CD45RO-negative, CCR7-positively selected cells formed the naive CD8 fraction, excluding terminally differentiated effector memory CD45RA+ cells. Sequenced by immunoSEQ multiplex PCR; TCRdb stores in-frame clones only, minus some. The table records around 2,100,000 clones, about 95% of them present only once. Sequencing used naive CD8+ T cells sorted from blood. These receptors all stem from a man younger than 35 in good health.

The V and J genes are TRBV27 and TRBJ2-3; the match to TRBD1 covers 7 bases. V dropped 5 bases and J dropped 2; count of bases not matched to a gene: 7. Germline V lookup: CDR1 MNHEY, CDR2 SMNVEV (reference sequence). This CDR3 is built from 15 residues. CDR3 DNA sequence: TGTGCCAGCAGTAGCATTGGGACAGCCACAGATACGCAGTATTTT. Translated, it gives CASSSIGTATDTQYF.

About this clone: Different DNA sequences within this sample yield the same CDR3. J is TRBJ1-2 and V is TRBV6-6; a possible D gene is TRBD1 (6 bases). V lost 0 bases and J 4 bases, leaving 9 bases between the germline ends. Per germline, CDR1 MNHNY and CDR2 SVGAGI (reference sequence). This CDR3 contains 14 residues. The CDR3, as DNA: TGTGCCAGCAGTTACTCAACAGGGCCCTATGGCTACACCTTC. It codes for CASSYSTGPYGYTF.

The CDR3 DNA follows: TGTGCCAGCAGACCCGGGACAGCCAATCAGCCCCAGCATTTT. Translation gives CASRPGTANQPQHF. This rearrangement joins TRBV27 to TRBJ1-5; 7 bases are a match to TRBD1. Unmatched junction bases numbered 5, after V lost 6 bases and J lost 3 bases. This CDR3 is 14 amino acids long. CDR1 is MNHEY, CDR2 SMNVEV, per germline (reference sequence).

The chain joins TRBV5-4 to TRBJ2-7; D is uncertain. From germline, CDR1 is SGHNT and CDR2 YYREEE (reference sequence). The length of the CDR3 is 12 residues. The V gene lost 0 bases and the J gene lost 5 bases, with 6 bases spanning the gap. The CDR3 here is CASSLGADEQYF. The CDR3 nucleotides are TGTGCCAGCAGCTTGGGGGCTGACGAGCAGTACTTC.

Of note for this clone: This same CDR3 is encoded by further DNA sequences in the sample. This sequence joins TRBV6-5 and TRBJ1-1, with a tentative D call TRBD1 (5 bases). The length of the CDR3 is 13 residues. V gave up 2 bases and J gave up 3 bases, with 7 bases separating them. In germline, CDR1 is MNHEY, CDR2 SVGAGI. CDR3 sequence (DNA): TGTGCCAGCAGTTACCGGGACTACACTGAAGCTTTCTTT. Translation: CASSYRDYTEAFF.

This chain connects TRBV29-1 to TRBJ2-5; 8 positions agree with TRBD1. The germline V gene has CDR1 SQVTM and CDR2 ANQGSEA. J lost 5 bases, V lost 8 bases, and 16 bases had no gene match. The CDR3 runs to 15 residues. The CDR3, as DNA: TGCAGCAAGGTAGACGAGGCAGGGGGCCGGGAGACCCAGTACTTC. Translating gives CSKVDEAGGRETQYF.

The chain uses TRBV13 and TRBJ2-7; TRBD2 agrees at 8 bases. The ends lost 2 bases at V and 0 bases at J; junction bases unmatched: 6. The CDR3 is 16 residues long. Germline V CDR1 and CDR2: PRHDT, FYEKMQ (reference sequence). CDR3 nucleotides: TGTGCCAGCAGCTTACGGGGGGGTTCACACTCCTACGAGCAGTACTTC. Its translation is CASSLRGGSHSYEQYF.

This clone was seen just once. The V gene is TRBV5-1, the J gene TRBJ2-7; 10 nucleotides match TRBD1. This CDR3 region has 17 residues. Germline V gives CDR1 SGHRS, CDR2 YFSETQ. The V segment lost 4 bases and the J segment 2 bases; nucleotides outside the gene matches: 12. CDR3 loop: CASSLHSGTGVTYEQYF. As DNA, the CDR3 is TGCGCCAGCAGCCTTCACTCCGGGACAGGGGTAACCTACGAGCAGTACTTC. Based on the CDR3 plus reference TRBV5-1 and TRBJ2-7, the full variable domain is KAGVTQTPRYLIKTRGQQVTLSCSPISGHRSVSWYQQTPGQGLQFLFEYFSETQRNKGNFPGRFSGRQFSNSRSEMNVSTLELGDSALYLCASSLHSGTGVTYEQYFGPGTRLTVT.

In its sample, this clone was seen a few times. For the CDR3, the DNA is TGCGCCAGCAGCCCCACGGCAGAAAGCAATCAGCCCCAGCATTTT. This gives the protein CASSPTAESNQPQHF. The V and J genes are TRBV4-3 and TRBJ1-5; D is uncertain. Between the trimmed V and J ends, which lost 4 bases and 1 base, there was a span of 11 bases. Germline V gene sequence: CDR1 LGHNA, CDR2 YSLEER. The CDR3 is 15 amino acids.

The CDR3 DNA reads TGTGCCAGCAGCTTGGGGCAGGTGACCTACGAGCAGTACTTC. It translates to CASSLGQVTYEQYF. The chain recombines TRBV11-2 with TRBJ2-7; TRBD1 might be the D (5 bases). The ends were cut back, 3 bases at V and 2 bases at J, with 11 bases in the middle. CDR3 length: 14 amino acids. CDR1 SGHAT and CDR2 FQNNGV come from the germline V gene. Variable domain in full (rest from reference TRBV11-2 and TRBJ2-7): EAGVAQSPRYKIIEKRQSVAFWCNPISGHATLYWYQQILGQGPKLLIQFQNNGVVDDSQLPKDRFSAERLKGVDSTLKIQPAKLEDSAVYLCASSLGQVTYEQYFGPGTRLTVT.

The chain uses TRBV5-4 and TRBJ2-7, with D hard to call. V lost 0 bases to trimming and J lost 6 bases, with 7 bases between them. This CDR3 has 12 amino acids. Looked up from germline, CDR1 is SGHNT and CDR2 is YYREEE (reference sequence). The CDR3 sequence: CASSLGNLEQYF. DNA of the CDR3: TGTGCCAGCAGCTTGGGTAATCTCGAGCAGTACTTC.

This chain joins TRBV9 and TRBJ2-3, with TRBD2 as a possible D gene (6 bases). Trimming shortened V by 0 bases and J by 2 bases, and 13 bases separated the two germline ends. CDR3 length: 16 residues. Germline values: CDR1 SGDLS, CDR2 YYNGEE. The CDR3 region is CASSVVGSGYTDTQYF. DNA of the CDR3: TGTGCCAGCAGCGTAGTTGGTAGCGGATACACAGATACGCAGTATTTT.

Comment on this clone: Other DNA sequences of this sample code for an identical CDR3. The chain combines TRBV4-1 with TRBJ1-2; D is undetermined. V was trimmed by 1 base and J by 1 base, leaving 7 bases between them. CDR1 MGHRA and CDR2 YSYEKL come from the germline V gene. CDR3 length: 14 amino acids. The CDR3 DNA reads as TGCGCCAGCAGCCAAGGGACGGTTAACTATGGCTACACCTTC. Its protein product is CASSQGTVNYGYTF.

CDR3 region: CSVEWGTSGSYEQYF. Here the CDR3 DNA reads TGCAGCGTTGAATGGGGGACTAGCGGGAGTTACGAGCAGTACTTC. The genes are TRBV29-1 and TRBJ2-7, with 14 nucleotides matching TRBD2. V shed 2 bases and J 4 bases; nucleotides not matched to a gene: 4. This CDR3 has 15 amino acids. The germline gives CDR1 SQVTM, CDR2 ANQGSEA.

The CDR3 DNA follows: TGTGCCAGCAGTTACTCTAGGGCAGATACGCAGTATTTT. Encoded protein: CASSYSRADTQYF. This chain links TRBV6-5 with TRBJ2-3; no definite D call. Between the trimmed V and J ends, which lost 0 bases and 4 bases, there was a span of 5 bases. Germline V gene data show CDR1 as MNHEY and CDR2 as SVGAGI. The CDR3 spans 13 residues.

This chain connects TRBV27 to TRBJ2-7; the D gene is possibly TRBD1 (5 bases). Germline V CDR1 and CDR2: MNHEY, SMNVEV (reference sequence). Trimming took 10 bases from V and 5 from J, leaving 15 bases between them. The CDR3 runs 12 residues. CDR3 nucleotide sequence: TGTGCCATATGGACAAGGTTCGACGAGCAGTACTTC. Protein sequence: CAIWTRFDEQYF.

The chain carries TRBV5-5 and TRBJ2-7; D unresolved. Germline V gene sequence: CDR1 SGHKS, CDR2 YYEKEE (reference sequence). This CDR3 contains 13 residues. The V and J ends lost 1 base and 0 bases respectively, with 5 bases between them. The CDR3 reads CASSLQSSYEQYF. For the CDR3, the DNA is TGTGCCAGCAGCTTGCAGAGCTCCTACGAGCAGTACTTC.

This chain uses TRBV2 with TRBJ2-1, with a possible D match to TRBD2 (5 bases). The V end lost 5 bases, the J end lost 7 bases, and 18 bases lay between the germline ends. Per the germline V gene, CDR1 is SNHLY and CDR2 is FYNNEI. The CDR3 runs to 15 residues. The CDR3 DNA reads TGTGCCAGCAGTCCAACAACTAGGACGTTGAATGAGCAGTTCTTC. This gives the protein CASSPTTRTLNEQFF.

V and J are TRBV2 and TRBJ2-7; TRBD1 agrees at 7 bases. The CDR3 is 16 amino acids. With 2 bases clipped from V and 5 bases from J, the junction kept 12 bases outside the gene matches. Germline V CDR1 and CDR2: SNHLY, FYNNEI. The CDR3 DNA reads TGTGCCAGCAGTGAAATATTGACAGGGAAAGGGGACGAGCAGTACTTC. It encodes CASSEILTGKGDEQYF.

This clone was recorded once. V is TRBV5-5 and J is TRBJ1-1; D might be TRBD1 (5 bases). Germline lookup yields CDR1 SGHKS and CDR2 YYEKEE (reference sequence). The ends were cut back, 4 bases at V and 4 bases at J, with 17 bases in the middle. This CDR3 is built from 15 residues. CDR3 residues: CASSISQTGLTEAFF. The DNA for the CDR3 is TGTGCCAGCAGCATATCGCAAACAGGACTCACTGAAGCTTTCTTT.

The V call is TRBV4-1, the J call TRBJ1-5; 10 positions match TRBD1. With 2 bases clipped from V and 7 bases from J, the junction kept 5 bases outside the gene matches. The CDR3 totals 15 residues. Germline CDR1 reads MGHRA; CDR2 reads YSYEKL. The DNA for the CDR3 is TGCGCCAGCAGCCAACGACAGGGGGCAGAGCAGCCCCAGCATTTT. Translation: CASSQRQGAEQPQHF.

The V gene is TRBV9, the J gene TRBJ2-2, with a possible D match to TRBD2 (5 bases). Looked up from germline, CDR1 is SGDLS and CDR2 is YYNGEE. The CDR3 is 15 residues long. Trimming pared 0 bases from V and 0 bases from J, leaving 6 bases between. CDR3 protein: CASSVAGANTGELFF. In DNA form, the CDR3 reads TGTGCCAGCAGCGTAGCCGGGGCGAACACCGGGGAGCTGTTTTTT.

The chain is built from TRBV10-3 and TRBJ1-1; D unresolved. This CDR3 has 13 residues. Germline V gives CDR1 ENHRY, CDR2 SYGVKD. Trimming shortened V by 6 bases and J by 0 bases, and 8 bases separated the two germline ends. This chain's CDR3 is CAISPSLNTEAFF. CDR3 nucleotides: TGTGCCATCAGCCCGAGTCTGAACACTGAAGCTTTCTTT.

J is TRBJ2-1 and V is TRBV5-6; TRBD2 agrees at 7 bases. CDR3 length: 14 residues. Germline V CDR1 and CDR2: SGHDT, YYEEEE. The V and J ends lost 4 bases and 4 bases, in that order; junction bases with no gene match: 5. For the CDR3, the DNA is TGTGCCAGCAGCAGACTAGCAGCTTACAATGAGCAGTTCTTC. Protein: CASSRLAAYNEQFF.

This clone is a singleton in its sample. The J gene is TRBJ2-7, the V gene TRBV21-1. TRBV21-1 is noted as a pseudogene. This CDR3 comprises 13 residues. CDR3 sequence: CAKRGRGPYEQYF. CDR3 nucleotides: TGTGCCAAGAGGGGCCGAGGGCCCTACGAGCAGTACTTC.

The chain has TRBV7-9 and TRBJ2-5; TRBD1 or TRBD2 may be the D gene (6 bases each). With 5 bases removed from V and 2 bases from J, the gap between germline ends came to 12 bases. This CDR3 is built from 14 residues. The germline CDR1 and CDR2 sequences are SEHNR and FQNEAQ (reference sequence). This chain's CDR3 is CASSRTGAQETQYF. CDR3 nucleotides: TGTGCCAGCAGCCGAACGGGGGCGCAAGAGACCCAGTACTTC.

The gene calls are TRBV9 and TRBJ1-5; TRBD1 matches at 7 bases. Germline lookup yields CDR1 SGDLS and CDR2 YYNGEE. J gave up 0 bases and V 6 bases, and 6 bases lay outside the gene matches. The CDR3 is made up of 15 amino acids. The CDR3 sequence is CASNPTGYSNQPQHF. For the CDR3, the DNA is TGTGCCAGCAATCCGACAGGGTATAGCAATCAGCCCCAGCATTTT.

The chain has TRBV30 and TRBJ1-1; D may be TRBD1 (5 bases). The V gene lost 4 bases and the J gene lost 7 bases, with 16 bases spanning the gap. This CDR3 is built from 13 residues. Germline V gives CDR1 GTSNPN, CDR2 SVGIG (reference sequence). This chain's CDR3 is CAWKMERGFEAFF. The CDR3 DNA sequence: TGTGCCTGGAAGATGGAACGGGGGTTTGAAGCTTTCTTT.